One and the same sample provided the 28 T cell receptor beta chains below, sequenced in a study of T-cell memory formation after mild COVID-19. TCRdb passed the 5' RACE reads through MiXCR, listing each CDR3 protein once. The sample holds under 600,000 distinct CDR3 sequences, roughly 21% seen once. Sequencing was carried out using PBMCs or a T cell subset sorted from them (not recorded which). The receptors were sampled from an adult woman who had mild COVID-19 (a few samples of this study predate the infection). Cell type and time point are not known.

This clonotype was observed a few times. The chain links TRBV6-6 to TRBJ2-1; D is perhaps TRBD1 (5 bases). Trimming took 6 bases from V and 2 from J, leaving 17 bases between them. In germline, CDR1 is MNHNY, CDR2 SVGAGI (reference sequence). CDR3 length equals 16 residues. The DNA for the CDR3 is TGTGCCAGCAGCTCAGGGTCCCTCACCCCCTACAATGAGCAGTTCTTC. Translating it yields CASSSGSLTPYNEQFF.

This chain uses TRBV12-3 or TRBV12-4 with TRBJ1-5; TRBD1 might be the D (5 bases). The CDR3 covers 14 residues. The V end lost 6 bases, the J end lost 3 bases, and 12 bases lay between the germline ends. The CDR3 loop is CASSPARDNQPQHF. In DNA form, the CDR3 reads TGTGCCAGCAGCCCCGCCAGGGACAATCAGCCCCAGCATTTT.

The V and J genes are TRBV7-3 and TRBJ2-1; unclear D gene. This CDR3 has 14 amino acids. V was trimmed by 9 bases and J by 0 bases, leaving 12 bases between them. Germline values: CDR1 SGHTA, CDR2 FQGTGA. CDR3: CASQDRSSYNEQFF. The DNA for the CDR3 is TGTGCCAGTCAGGACCGCAGCTCCTACAATGAGCAGTTCTTC.

Written as DNA, the CDR3 is TGTGCCAGCAGCTACCAACTCCTAGCCAAAAACATTCAGTACTTC. As protein: CASSYQLLAKNIQYF. The V call is TRBV7-2, the J call TRBJ2-4, with D unresolved. The germline CDR1 and CDR2 sequences are SGHTA and FQGNSA. The CDR3 runs to 15 residues. V gave up 4 bases and J gave up 0 bases, with 10 bases separating them.

This clonotype was counted a few times. This chain joins TRBV7-9 and TRBJ2-7, with a tentative D call TRBD2 (5 bases). Germline V gene sequence: CDR1 SEHNR, CDR2 FQNEAQ (reference sequence). This CDR3 is built from 14 residues. Trimming left V 4 bases short and J 0 bases short, with 10 bases between. The chain's CDR3 is CASSSDWISYEQYF. DNA for the CDR3: TGTGCCAGCAGCTCGGACTGGATCTCCTACGAGCAGTACTTC.

V and J are TRBV2 and TRBJ2-2; weak D call: TRBD1 (5 bases). Trimming shortened V by 3 bases and J by 0 bases, and 11 bases separated the two germline ends. Germline CDR1 reads SNHLY; CDR2 reads FYNNEI. This CDR3 region has 16 residues. CDR3 region: CASSELGPSNTGELFF. CDR3 DNA sequence: TGTGCCAGCAGTGAGCTGGGGCCATCGAACACCGGGGAGCTGTTTTTT.

This clonotype was found many times. V is TRBV12-3 or TRBV12-4 and J is TRBJ2-7; a possible D gene is TRBD2 (5 bases). The V end was cut by 2 bases, the J end by 3 bases, with 8 bases between. The length of the CDR3 is 13 residues. This CDR3 reads CASSLMRVYEQYF. CDR3 coding DNA: TGTGCCAGCAGTTTAATGCGGGTCTACGAGCAGTACTTC.

This clonotype has just a few counts. This chain uses TRBV15 with TRBJ2-1; perhaps D is TRBD1 or TRBD2 (5 bases each). Germline-derived CDR1 and CDR2 are LNHNV and YYDKDF (reference sequence). V was shortened by 7 bases and J by 6 bases, with 13 bases between the two germline ends. The CDR3 runs to 13 residues. For the CDR3, the DNA is TGTGCCACCATATCAGGGACGGGCAATGAGCAGTTCTTC. It codes for CATISGTGNEQFF. Together with reference TRBV15 and TRBJ2-1, the CDR3 gives the full variable domain: DAMVIQNPRYQVTQFGKPVTLSCSQTLNHNVMYWYQQKSSQAPKLLFHYYDKDFNNEADTPDNFQSRRPNTSFCFLDIRSPGLGDTAMYLCATISGTGNEQFFGPGTRLTVL.

The V gene is TRBV5-1, the J gene TRBJ2-3; perhaps TRBD2 as D (6 bases). With 4 bases removed from V and 0 bases from J, the gap between germline ends came to 15 bases. The CDR3 is 16 residues long. In germline, CDR1 is SGHRS, CDR2 YFSETQ. CDR3 DNA: TGCGCCAGCAGCGTACCGCGGGGTACTAGCACAGATACGCAGTATTTT. Translating it yields CASSVPRGTSTDTQYF. The full variable domain, completed using reference TRBV5-1 and TRBJ2-3, is KAGVTQTPRYLIKTRGQQVTLSCSPISGHRSVSWYQQTPGQGLQFLFEYFSETQRNKGNFPGRFSGRQFSNSRSEMNVSTLELGDSALYLCASSVPRGTSTDTQYFGPGTRLTVL.

This clonotype was detected only a few times. The chain joins TRBV10-3 to TRBJ1-6; 7 bases fit TRBD1. The germline gives CDR1 ENHRY, CDR2 SYGVKD. The V and J ends lost 10 bases and 6 bases, in that order; junction bases with no gene match: 3. CDR3 size: 12 residues. Here the CDR3 DNA reads TGTGCCACCGGACAGGCTAATTCACCCCTCCACTTT. Its protein product is CATGQANSPLHF.

This clonotype was detected only a few times. The chain has TRBV2 and TRBJ1-2, with 10 bases identical to TRBD1. This CDR3 has 15 amino acids. CDR1 SNHLY and CDR2 FYNNEI come from the germline V gene. V shed 6 bases, J shed 4 bases, and the junction held 8 bases outside the gene matches. The CDR3 sequence is CASRNEGTGAYGYTF. The CDR3 DNA follows: TGTGCCAGCAGGAACGAAGGGACAGGGGCCTATGGCTACACCTTC.

The sample holds a few counts of this clonotype. The V call is TRBV12-3 or TRBV12-4, the J call TRBJ2-5, with a tentative D call TRBD2 (5 bases). The CDR3 spans 14 residues. V was trimmed by 6 bases and J by 9 bases, leaving 20 bases between them. CDR3 loop: CASSPAAAYGAQYF. The CDR3 coding sequence is TGTGCCAGCAGCCCCGCAGCGGCCTACGGGGCCCAGTACTTC.

This chain joins TRBV20-1 and TRBJ2-1; 9 bases line up with TRBD2. The CDR3 extends over 14 amino acids. The germline CDR1 and CDR2 sequences are DFQATT and SNEGSKA (reference sequence). The CDR3 loop reads CSVVRLAGLNEQFF. The CDR3 DNA reads TGCAGCGTCGTAAGGCTAGCGGGGTTGAATGAGCAGTTCTTC.

This clonotype occurred a few times. The gene calls are TRBV20-1 and TRBJ2-7, with 10 bases fitting TRBD1. J lost 0 bases, V lost 6 bases, and 5 bases had no gene match. Germline CDR1 is DFQATT and CDR2 is SNEGSKA (reference sequence). CDR3 length: 14 amino acids. CDR3 nucleotides: TGCAGTGCAGACGGACAGGGGGACTCCTACGAGCAGTACTTC. The encoded protein is CSADGQGDSYEQYF.

The table lists this clonotype with a few counts. The chain couples TRBV20-1 to TRBJ2-4; the D gene is possibly TRBD1 (6 bases). V was trimmed by 5 bases and J by 12 bases, leaving 14 bases between them. Per the germline V gene, CDR1 is DFQATT and CDR2 is SNEGSKA (reference sequence). This CDR3 comprises 11 residues. CDR3 loop: CSASAGVPQYF. CDR3 DNA sequence: TGCAGTGCTTCCGCAGGGGTCCCTCAGTACTTC.

The chain is built from TRBV7-9 and TRBJ2-5; no reliable D call. The CDR3 spans 13 residues. V lost 5 bases to trimming and J lost 7 bases, with 14 bases between them. Germline V lookup: CDR1 SEHNR, CDR2 FQNEAQ (reference sequence). This chain's CDR3 is CASSPPPSTTQYF. Here the CDR3 DNA reads TGTGCCAGCAGCCCCCCCCCTAGTACGACCCAGTACTTC.

This clonotype was detected only a few times. The chain uses TRBV29-1 and TRBJ1-3, with D perhaps TRBD1 (6 bases). The germline gives CDR1 SQVTM, CDR2 ANQGSEA. Trimming shortened V by 5 bases and J by 2 bases, and 16 bases separated the two germline ends. The CDR3 is 15 amino acids. CDR3 bases: TGCAGCGTTTTGGGAAAGGGGGTAGCTGGAAACACCATATATTTT. Translating it yields CSVLGKGVAGNTIYF. The variable domain in full, with the rest retrieved from reference TRBV29-1 and TRBJ1-3, is SAVISQKPSRDICQRGTSLTIQCQVDSQVTMMFWYRQQPGQSLTLIATANQGSEATYESGFVIDKFPISRPNLTFSTLTVSNMSPEDSSIYLCSVLGKGVAGNTIYFGEGSWLTVV.

This clonotype occurred a few times. The chain couples TRBV6-6 to TRBJ1-3; D remains ambiguous. This CDR3 comprises 16 residues. Trimming stripped 2 bases from V and 8 bases from J, with 19 bases between. Germline CDR1 is MNHNY and CDR2 is SVGAGI (reference sequence). The CDR3 reads CASSYTGKQIGDTIYF. The CDR3 nucleotides read TGTGCCAGCAGTTACACGGGGAAGCAGATCGGGGACACCATATATTTT.

The rearrangement uses TRBV30 and TRBJ2-3; D remains ambiguous. The CDR3 is 11 amino acids. CDR1 and CDR2 (germline): GTSNPN, SVGIG (reference sequence). Trimming took 4 bases from V and 6 from J, leaving 8 bases between them. The CDR3 region is CAWTIGDTQYF. The DNA of the CDR3 is TGTGCCTGGACGATCGGGGATACGCAGTATTTT.

The sample holds a few counts of this clonotype. The rearrangement uses TRBV10-3 and TRBJ1-1; D call uncertain. Trimming took 0 bases from V and 6 from J, leaving 11 bases between them. The CDR3 is made up of 14 amino acids. Per germline, CDR1 ENHRY and CDR2 SYGVKD. The CDR3: CAISESWGDPEAFF. CDR3 coding DNA: TGTGCCATCAGTGAGTCGTGGGGAGACCCTGAAGCTTTCTTT.

The chain combines TRBV5-1 with TRBJ1-3; D call uncertain. Germline loops: CDR1 SGHRS, CDR2 YFSETQ. This CDR3 spans 13 amino acids. Trimming took off 2 bases at V and 8 bases at J, with 11 bases between the two ends. CDR3 nucleotide sequence: TGCGCCAGCAGCTTTTCCGGGGATGACACCATATATTTT. Protein: CASSFSGDDTIYF. The variable domain in full, with the rest retrieved from reference TRBV5-1 and TRBJ1-3, is KAGVTQTPRYLIKTRGQQVTLSCSPISGHRSVSWYQQTPGQGLQFLFEYFSETQRNKGNFPGRFSGRQFSNSRSEMNVSTLELGDSALYLCASSFSGDDTIYFGEGSWLTVV.

V and J are TRBV20-1 and TRBJ2-3, with D possibly TRBD2 on 5 matching bases. The CDR3 loop spans 14 amino acids. Per the germline V gene, CDR1 is DFQATT and CDR2 is SNEGSKA (reference sequence). V was shortened by 0 bases and J by 2 bases, with 9 bases between the two germline ends. The DNA for the CDR3 is TGCAGTGCTAGAGAGGAGCGGAACACAGATACGCAGTATTTT. Translating it yields CSAREERNTDTQYF.

In DNA, the CDR3 is TGTGCCAGCAGCACTTGGTCAGGGCCATACTATGGCTACACCTTC. This sequence encodes CASSTWSGPYYGYTF. This chain joins TRBV7-2 and TRBJ1-2; weak D call: TRBD1 (5 bases). The CDR3 is made up of 15 amino acids. The V end was cut by 5 bases, the J end by 3 bases, with 16 bases between. The germline V gene encodes CDR1 SGHTA and CDR2 FQGNSA.

V and J are TRBV7-3 and TRBJ1-1; D perhaps matches TRBD1 (5 bases). The CDR3 is 15 amino acids. CDR1 is SGHTA, CDR2 FQGTGA, per germline. The V end lost 5 bases, the J end lost 0 bases, and 13 bases lay between the germline ends. The CDR3 nucleotides are TGTGCCAGCAGCGAGCAGGGTGGTGTGAACACTGAAGCTTTCTTT. It yields the protein CASSEQGGVNTEAFF. Combining the CDR3 with reference TRBV7-3 and TRBJ1-1 gives the whole variable domain GAGVSQTPSNKVTEKGKYVELRCDPISGHTALYWYRQSLGQGPEFLIYFQGTGAADDSGLPNDRFFAVRPEGSVSTLKIQRTERGDSAVYLCASSEQGGVNTEAFFGQGTRLTVV.

At least ten counts were recorded for this clonotype. The chain uses TRBV7-2 and TRBJ2-1; 10 bases line up with TRBD1. Germline lookup yields CDR1 SGHTA and CDR2 FQGNSA. This CDR3 is 15 amino acids long. V was clipped by 5 bases and J by 6 bases; unmatched bases: 7. The CDR3 DNA is TGTGCCAGCAGCCCCGCGCGGACAGGGGGCAATGAGCAGTTCTTC. It yields the protein CASSPARTGGNEQFF.

The V gene is TRBV9, the J gene TRBJ2-5; a possible D gene is TRBD1 (6 bases). The CDR3 is 15 residues long. The germline V and J ends were trimmed by 2 bases and 5 bases, with 16 bases remaining between them. CDR1 and CDR2 from the germline V gene are SGDLS and YYNGEE. The CDR3 DNA follows: TGTGCCAGCAGCGTTGGGACATACCCCGGGGAGACCCAGTACTTC. The encoded protein is CASSVGTYPGETQYF.

In its sample, this clonotype was seen a few times. CDR3 sequence reads: CASSFDRATYEQYF. Written as DNA, the CDR3 is TGTGCCAGCAGTTTTGACAGGGCCACTTACGAGCAGTACTTC. The chain carries TRBV6-6 and TRBJ2-7, with 7 bases lining up with TRBD1. This CDR3 spans 14 amino acids. Germline CDR1 MNHNY, CDR2 SVGAGI (reference sequence). V shed 4 bases and J 4 bases; nucleotides not matched to a gene: 7.

The chain combines TRBV28 with TRBJ2-3, with D possibly being TRBD1 or TRBD2 (5 bases each). The V gene's germline CDR1 is MDHEN and CDR2 SYDVKM. V was trimmed by 3 bases and J by 4 bases, leaving 23 bases between them. The CDR3 is made up of 18 amino acids. CDR3 protein: CASSFWAGTSPSPDTQYF. As DNA, the CDR3 is TGTGCCAGCAGTTTTTGGGCAGGGACGAGCCCTTCGCCAGATACGCAGTATTTT.